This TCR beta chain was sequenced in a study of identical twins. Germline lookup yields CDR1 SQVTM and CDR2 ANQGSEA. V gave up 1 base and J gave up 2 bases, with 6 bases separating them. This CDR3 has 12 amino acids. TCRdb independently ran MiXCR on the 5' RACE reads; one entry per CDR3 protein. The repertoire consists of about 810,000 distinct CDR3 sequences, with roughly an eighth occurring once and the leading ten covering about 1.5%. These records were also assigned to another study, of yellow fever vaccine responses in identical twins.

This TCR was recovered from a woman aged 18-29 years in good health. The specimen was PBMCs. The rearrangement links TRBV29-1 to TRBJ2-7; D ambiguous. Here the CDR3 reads CSVEVRAYEQYF. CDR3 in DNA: TGCAGCGTTGAAGTAAGGGCCTACGAGCAGTACTTC.